This T cell receptor beta chain is from a study of response to subunit inactivated influenza vaccine (dated by TCRdb to 2017 to 2018). The study in broad terms: Deep quantitative T cell receptor repertoire profiling was used in the study to track responses to a trivalent subunit inactivated influenza vaccine. General findings and caveats noted by the study authors: It was suggested by the authors that each seasonal influenza vaccination may recruit only a limited number of new T cells.

A word on this clonotype: Its antigen is unknown. Base qualities are not recorded, but no much larger clone differs from it by a single base.

Library creation used RT-PCR. TCRdb shows the sequencer as Illumina HiSeq 2500. Starting from the raw public reads, TCRdb applied fastp trimming at Q25, assembled clones with MiXCR and retained in-frame beta chains. Rows with a matching CDR3 protein are joined into one entry that keeps the most common DNA and genes. For this sample there are around 650,000 distinct CDR3 sequences; around 14% appear just once. The ten largest clones take up 11% of the sample. The trim is 0 bases for V and 4 bases for J, with a gap of 16 bases between the germline ends. The CDR3 spans 16 residues, from the cysteine through the phenylalanine. The only DNA kept is the CDR3, 48 bases in frame from the first base. CDR1 and CDR2, per the germline V gene (reference sequence), are DFQATT and SNEGSKA.

The specimen was PBMCs from blood, collected 11 to 12 days after vaccination. The receptor chain draws on TRBV20-1 and TRBJ2-1; the D call is tentative, TRBD1 or TRBD2, as each matches 6 bases. This sequence was found in a man aged 50 or older who received an inactivated influenza vaccine. Donor details come from another sample of the same person, matched by shared clones. The nucleotide sequence reads TGCAGTGCTAGAGATCCTACCCGGGGGCCTTACAATGAGCAGTTCTTC. Translated, this is CSARDPTRGPYNEQFF.